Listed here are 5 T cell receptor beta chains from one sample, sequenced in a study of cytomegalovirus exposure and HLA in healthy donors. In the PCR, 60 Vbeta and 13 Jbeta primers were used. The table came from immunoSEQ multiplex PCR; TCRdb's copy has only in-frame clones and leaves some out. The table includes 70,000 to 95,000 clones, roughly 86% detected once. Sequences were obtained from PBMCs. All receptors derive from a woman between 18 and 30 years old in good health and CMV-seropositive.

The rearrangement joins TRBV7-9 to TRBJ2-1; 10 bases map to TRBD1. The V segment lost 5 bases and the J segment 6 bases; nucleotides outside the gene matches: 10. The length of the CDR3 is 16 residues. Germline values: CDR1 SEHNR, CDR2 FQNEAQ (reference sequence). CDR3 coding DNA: TGTGCCAGCAGCATTTCGGGACAGGGGCAGGCCAATGAGCAGTTCTTC. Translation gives CASSISGQGQANEQFF.

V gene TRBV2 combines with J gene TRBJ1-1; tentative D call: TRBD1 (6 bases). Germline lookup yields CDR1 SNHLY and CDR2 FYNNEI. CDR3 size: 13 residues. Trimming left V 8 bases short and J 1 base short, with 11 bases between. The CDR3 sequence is CASRTERNTEAFF. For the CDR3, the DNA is TGTGCCAGCCGGACAGAAAGGAACACTGAAGCTTTCTTT.

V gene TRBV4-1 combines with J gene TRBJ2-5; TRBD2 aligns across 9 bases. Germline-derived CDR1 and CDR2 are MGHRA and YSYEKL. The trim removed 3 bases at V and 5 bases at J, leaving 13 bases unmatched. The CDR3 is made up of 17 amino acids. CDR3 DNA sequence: TGCGCCAGCAGCCAGGCTGGAGTAGCGGGGGCCAGGGAGACCCAGTACTTC. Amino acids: CASSQAGVAGARETQYF.

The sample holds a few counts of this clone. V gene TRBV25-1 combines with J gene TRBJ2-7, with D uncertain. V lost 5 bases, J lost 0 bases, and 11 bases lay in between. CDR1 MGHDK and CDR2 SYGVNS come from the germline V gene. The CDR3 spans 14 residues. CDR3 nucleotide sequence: TGTGCCAGCAGTCCGGAGACGGTCTCCTACGAGCAGTACTTC. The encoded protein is CASSPETVSYEQYF.

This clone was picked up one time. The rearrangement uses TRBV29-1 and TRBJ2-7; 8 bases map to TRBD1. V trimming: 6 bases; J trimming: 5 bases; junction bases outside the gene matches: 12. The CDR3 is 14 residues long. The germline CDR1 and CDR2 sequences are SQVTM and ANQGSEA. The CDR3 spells CSVWGSGQANEQYF. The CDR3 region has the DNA TGCAGCGTCTGGGGGTCGGGACAGGCAAACGAGCAGTACTTC.